Each of the 9 T cell receptor beta chains below was sequenced from the same sample in a study of blood T cell repertoires in COVID-19. Only in-frame clones appear in the TCRdb table, and some are missing; sequencing was by immunoSEQ multiplex PCR. This table holds some 50,000 clones, 90% found once. Sequenced sample: peripheral blood. The receptors come from a man in his forties with acute or convalescent COVID-19.

This chain connects TRBV27 to TRBJ1-4; D unclear. Trimming cost V 1 base and J 0 bases, with 6 bases left between them. Germline assignment: CDR1 MNHEY and CDR2 SMNVEV (reference sequence). The CDR3 is 15 amino acids. The CDR3 region has the DNA TGTGCCAGCAGTTTATGGGCCTCAACTAATGAAAAACTGTTTTTT. It is translated as CASSLWASTNEKLFF.

The J gene is TRBJ2-3, the V gene TRBV7-9; D unresolved. V shed 7 bases and J shed 2 bases, with 10 bases lying between them. The CDR3 sequence is 13 residues long. Looked up from germline, CDR1 is SEHNR and CDR2 is FQNEAQ (reference sequence). The CDR3 bases are TGTGCCAGCACCAGAGAGATCACAGATACGCAGTATTTT. Translating it yields CASTREITDTQYF.

This clone was counted a single time. The chain recombines TRBV5-1 with TRBJ2-2; D is unresolved. There are 15 residues in the CDR3. Trimming took 0 bases from V and 5 from J, leaving 11 bases between them. CDR1 is SGHRS and CDR2 is YFSETQ in the germline V gene. CDR3 in DNA: TGCGCCAGCAGCTTGGACTACCCAGAGACCGGGGAGCTGTTTTTT. Amino acid sequence: CASSLDYPETGELFF.

J is TRBJ1-3 and V is TRBV9, with 7 bases lining up with TRBD1. CDR1 and CDR2 from the germline V gene are SGDLS and YYNGEE. This CDR3 has 15 residues. V lost 3 bases, J lost 2 bases, and 5 bases stayed unmatched. CDR3 amino acids: CASSDATGTGNTIYF. The CDR3 region has the DNA TGTGCCAGCAGCGACGCGACAGGGACTGGAAACACCATATATTTT.

The chain is built from TRBV10-3 and TRBJ1-2, with a possible D match to TRBD1 (6 bases). This CDR3 is built from 12 residues. Germline V lookup: CDR1 ENHRY, CDR2 SYGVKD. V was pared by 5 bases and J by 3 bases, with 7 bases between. Here the CDR3 reads CAISPGDYGYTF. The CDR3 DNA reads as TGTGCCATCAGTCCAGGGGACTATGGCTACACCTTC.

The chain employs TRBV24-1 and TRBJ2-2; 10 positions agree with TRBD2. The CDR3 extends over 19 amino acids. Germline V gene sequence: CDR1 KGHDR, CDR2 SFDVKD. The trim removed 1 base at V and 5 bases at J, leaving 12 bases unmatched. The CDR3 nucleotides read TGTGCCACCAGTGATTTCCCCGATTGGCTAGCGGGAGAGACCGGGGAGCTGTTTTTT. Translation gives CATSDFPDWLAGETGELFF.

The chain couples TRBV10-3 to TRBJ2-1; 12 nucleotides agree with TRBD2. Losses at the gene ends were 3 bases for V and 3 bases for J; bases not matched to a gene: 3. CDR1 is ENHRY and CDR2 is SYGVKD in the germline V gene. The CDR3 extends over 16 amino acids. As DNA, the CDR3 is TGTGCCATCAGTGACCCGACTAGCGGGAGCTACAATGAGCAGTTCTTC. Its translation: CAISDPTSGSYNEQFF.

The chain recombines TRBV19 with TRBJ2-7; 8 nucleotides line up with TRBD2. V trimming: 3 bases; J trimming: 3 bases; junction bases outside the gene matches: 7. The CDR3 consists of 15 residues. Germline V gene data show CDR1 as LNHDA and CDR2 as SQIVND (reference sequence). CDR3 DNA: TGTGCCAGTAGTATGTGGCTAGCGGGCTACTACGAGCAGTACTTC. The encoded protein is CASSMWLAGYYEQYF.

The chain joins TRBV6-2 or TRBV6-3 to TRBJ1-5, with 7 positions matching TRBD1. Germline lookup yields CDR1 MNHEY and CDR2 SVGEGT. V shed 6 bases and J 6 bases; nucleotides not matched to a gene: 11. This CDR3 is 15 amino acids long. CDR3 nucleotide sequence: TGTGCCAGCAGCCATACAGGGGTACGGGGTCAGCCCCAGCATTTT. Translation: CASSHTGVRGQPQHF.